Below, 2 T cell receptor beta chains from the same sample are listed, as sequenced in a study of blood T cell repertoires in COVID-19 (dated by TCRdb to 2019 to 2021). Library prep was done by the immunoSEQ multiplex PCR assay. The clones in this table, taken by TCRdb from immuneACCESS, are in-frame only. Not every clone is retained; where verified, under half of the shortfall comes from an unresolved V gene, and the cause of the rest is unknown. For this sample the table gives 160,000 or so clones, of which approximately 90% were detected only once. The ten largest clones take up more than 1.5% of the sample. The sequenced sample was peripheral blood. The receptors derive from a woman in her forties or fifties with acute or convalescent COVID-19.

The gene calls are TRBV3-1 (or the pseudogene TRBV3-2) and TRBJ2-3; 15 nucleotides line up with TRBD2. Germline V gene sequence: CDR1 LGHDT, CDR2 YNNKEL (reference sequence). Unmatched junction bases numbered 13, after V lost 2 bases and J lost 13 bases. CDR3 length equals 17 residues. The CDR3 sequence is CASSQSRTSGGDPWEYF. The CDR3 nucleotides are TGTGCCAGCAGCCAATCGAGGACTAGCGGGGGGGACCCCTGGGAGTATTTT.

The chain couples TRBV24-1 to TRBJ1-6, with a weak D call TRBD1 (6 bases). V gave up 4 bases and J gave up 7 bases, with 10 bases separating them. This CDR3 contains 14 residues. Per germline, CDR1 KGHDR and CDR2 SFDVKD. Here the CDR3 DNA reads TGTGCCACCAGTGAACCAGGGGCAAATTCACCCCTCCACTTT. Encoded protein: CATSEPGANSPLHF.